This T cell receptor beta chain was captured in a study of cytomegalovirus exposure and HLA in healthy donors (dated by TCRdb to between 2016 and 2019). The study in broad terms: An earlier analysis of approximately 550 of the donors reported 250 to 350 Gb of sequence data and more than 90 million unique TCR beta sequences from 150 million to 200 million T cells. The study profiled the T cell repertoires of about 640 subjects by immunosequencing and related them to cytomegalovirus serostatus. Roughly five DR-DQ haplotypes were handled as single units for association and clustering, since linkage in the cohort was strong. Rather than drawing on any new phenotypic data, the later analysis identified candidate immune exposures from TCR beta sequences and the way those sequences occurred across donors. Of the roughly 400 genotyped donors, about 84% fell in the genetic ancestry cluster associated with self-reported Caucasian donors. Donor age, sex, ethnicity and CMV serostatus were collected together with the repertoire data. An early release covering some 640 HLA-typed donors comprised approximately 300 gigabases of sequencing data and tens of millions of unique TCR sequences. A later analysis re-examined previously published TCR beta repertoires from 610 or so donors and added high-resolution HLA genotyping to investigate patterns of TCR occurrence. The number of typed donors differed by locus: about 620-630 for A, B, C, DRB1 and DQB1; approximately 520 for DQA1; over 600 for DPA1; and approximately 450 for DPB1. In a later genetic analysis, genome-wide SNP genotypes for about three fifths of the 666 donors were used, and that subset was treated as a discovery cohort. Along with the 666-subject first cohort, a separate validation cohort of around 120 different subjects was used. Across approximately 400 genotyped donors of the cohort, an average of approximately 240,000 unique TCR beta nucleotide sequences per donor were sequenced, and around 19% of those sequences were non-productive. Both class I and class II loci were covered by HLA typing, at four-digit resolution. All discovery cohort repertoires had been generated using a single sequencing platform. The study aimed to test whether signatures of past pathogen exposure could be identified by cataloging public T cell receptors. To predict cytomegalovirus infection status, the study brought together high-throughput TCR immunosequencing, statistical association of individual TCRs with disease status, and machine learning. To decide whether each TCR beta V gene segment behaved as functional or pseudogenic, an earlier analysis of fewer than 750 of the donors relied on high-throughput TCR beta sequencing.

As regards this clone: Its antigen remains undetermined. Qualities for individual bases were not recorded, and no much larger clone is one base off.

Library generation was performed with the immunoSEQ multiplex PCR assay. The multiplex PCR relied on a mix of 60 forward primers for TCR Vbeta segments and 13 reverse primers for TCR Jbeta segments. Amplification of the CDR3 region of rearranged TCR beta genes was performed with a multiplex PCR assay on genomic DNA. Amplified TCR beta libraries were sequenced as 87-base-pair reads on the Illumina HiSeq System. The study's own analysis went as follows. In a later analysis, tens of millions of unique TCR beta chains were counted across the 666 repertoires, and some 10 million of these chains were shared by at least two donors. A nearest-neighbor algorithm error-corrected the raw reads and collapsed the reads into unique sequences, merging closely related sequences to remove PCR and sequencing errors. V, D and J gene segments were assigned by aligning CDR3 sequences to IMGT reference sequences. Each retained sequence needed at least a six-nucleotide match to both a V gene segment and a J gene segment. Rearrangements were called productive when the CDR3 lacked stop codons and stayed in frame with V and J; all others were non-productive. Following IMGT convention, CDR3 was defined as the stretch from the second conserved V-encoded cysteine up to the conserved J-encoded phenylalanine. The earlier analysis of about 610 of the donors excluded any sequence lacking an unambiguous match to a single V gene segment. In an earlier analysis of 500 to 750 of the donors, V segments were called functional above 56.7% productive rearrangements and were called segregating when the between-donor standard deviation exceeded 5%. A statistical classification framework was built for diagnosing cytomegalovirus status from the catalog of TCR beta chain sequences. A later analysis assigned V and J genes by comparing TCR nucleotide sequences with IMGT/GENE-DB human TR gene sequences. A later analysis assigned CDR3 sequences and most-parsimonious VDJ recombination scenarios with the TCRdist pipeline. In a later analysis, every TCR beta chain was defined by the combination of its CDR3 amino acid sequence and its V-gene family, and reads without a unique V-gene family were dropped. As a way to deal with suspected cross-contamination and a sequencing artifact, a later analysis dropped hundreds of nucleotide sequences that were highly shared and had low generation probability. In a later analysis, a clonal expansion index for each public chain was calculated from normalized within-repertoire ranks of inferred template counts. In a later analysis, generation probabilities were computed with a VDJ recombination model fitted to out-of-frame rearrangements, and the resulting probabilities were checked against IGoR. In a later analysis, TCR-TCR, TCR-HLA and TCR-CMV co-occurrence was scored with hypergeometric tests, and a repertoire-size bias correction was applied to TCR pairs. In a later analysis, false discovery rates were estimated by permuting HLA or CMV assignments 20 times. In a later analysis, co-occurring TCRs were grouped using DBSCAN, with TCRdist sequence similarity added in when clustering inside HLA-allele-positive subsets. Repertoires with fewer than 30,000 or more than 120,000 public chains, plus five repertoires with anomalous nucleotide sharing, were excluded from co-occurrence clustering. The table comes from immuneACCESS by way of TCRdb, which keeps in-frame sequences with V and J called. Part of the clones is missing from these tables; in studies checked, under half for an unresolved V gene and the rest for unknown reasons. The V and J calls and clone size come from that table; D and trimming were worked out from the DNA. Present in this sample are approximately 70,000 clones, roughly 80% of which were seen just once. The top ten clones comprise roughly 8% of the sample.

The CDR3, from cysteine to phenylalanine, totals 18 residues. Left in the record is the CDR3 DNA by itself, 54 bases read in frame from the first base. Via the germline V gene, CDR1 is MGHRA and CDR2 YSYEKL. Germline trimming amounts to 2 bases on V and 3 bases on J, with 12 as the count of junction bases outside the gene matches. The paper as a whole reports these results and caveats: In a later genetic analysis, fewer N-insertions in productive TCRs were reported among donors in an Asian-associated ancestry cluster than the approximately 630-donor mean. Some IMGT-functional V segments, including TRBV6-2 and TRBV6-3, could not be told apart with the 87-base-pair reads, so those segments were excluded. A later genetic analysis associated a missense DCLRE1C variant with V-gene and J-gene trimming of TCR beta chains, and an independent cohort replicated the association. The classifier was reported to diagnose cytomegalovirus status with high specificity and sensitivity in both the original and validation cohorts. According to the authors, the approach could potentially be generalized to other disease states and immunological phenotypes. In vitro tests confirmed that a few of the cytomegalovirus-associated TCR beta chains recognize cytomegalovirus antigens. Most TCR sequences were seen in very few donors, while some public TCRs were found in many individuals. In a later analysis, several top co-occurrence clusters were reported to appear linked to parvovirus B19, influenza, CMV and Epstein-Barr virus. Correlated functional status among segregating V segments might reflect linkage disequilibrium, but an unknown experimental factor could not be ruled out. A further reported finding was that TCR beta sequences accurately predicted the HLA-A and HLA-B alleles for most subjects in the first cohort. In a later analysis, most CMV-associated TCR beta chains were found to appear HLA-restricted, with HLA associations seemingly driven largely by CMV exposure. A group of highly shared sequence variants was considered likely to be a technical artifact of the sequencing pipeline. In a later analysis, HLA-associated TCR beta chains showed more clonal expansion and lower generation probabilities than non-associated chains that were equally common. An earlier analysis of 450 to 750 of the donors showed that most TCR beta V segments appeared in productive rearrangements either about 87% or about 30% of the time, which broadly matched IMGT annotations. In a later analysis, TCR association rates were found to vary across HLA loci, with the most associated TCRs seen for DRB1 alleles and the fewest for HLA-C alleles. The presence/absence analyses assumed that sequencing depth was roughly uniform across donors, and that assumption may not be true. The only immune exposure information available for the cohort was CMV serostatus. The cohort was sequenced for TCR beta chains only, and without alpha or paired-chain data the features that could be detected were limited. When HLA alleles, especially DR and DQ, strongly co-occurred, attributing TCR associations to individual alleles was difficult. A later analysis associated about 17,000 TCR beta sequences with specific HLA alleles at a false discovery rate of 0.05. HLA typing was unavailable for some donors at each locus, so association tests used only the typed subset. Because counts were too low, 15 to 20 rarely observed V segments, including chromosome 9 orphons, were left out of the earlier analysis of over 550 of the donors. The study gave a list of 150 to 200 TCR beta chains associated with cytomegalovirus.

The cohort comprised around 700 healthy bone marrow donors. Cohort members were all nominally healthy when sampled, although unrecorded immune exposures were likely present. The donor tested CMV seropositive and was one of the 289 seropositive cohort members. Each donor provided a peripheral blood sample, and peripheral blood mononuclear cells were used for TCR beta sequencing. The Qiagen DNeasy Blood Extraction Kit was used to extract genomic DNA from the blood cell samples. Sequences were obtained from PBMCs. The V gene is TRBV4-1 and the J gene is TRBJ2-1; 8 middle bases align to TRBD2. The sequence was obtained from a man aged 60 to 69 in good health and CMV-seropositive. The CDR3 in this case is CASSQQSRGRGDYNEQFF. The sequenced DNA is TGCGCCAGCAGCCAACAATCCCGAGGGCGGGGGGACTACAATGAGCAGTTCTTC.